These 21 T cell receptor beta chains share one sample of origin, sequenced in a study of T cell repertoires in cytomegalovirus infection. TCRdb reanalysed the reads using MiXCR and keeps one entry per CDR3 protein. The table shows about 440,000 distinct CDR3 sequences, with approximately 31% occurring only once. Source material: PBMCs. The receptors stem from a human donor in good health (CMV status not recorded). Some clones in this sample may be carry-over from other donors' samples.

Remarks on this clonotype: Compared with germline, one end of the junction differs, possibly owing to a read error. This chain joins TRBV7-2 and TRBJ2-3, with 9 bases fitting TRBD2. Looked up from germline, CDR1 is SGHTA and CDR2 is FQGNSA. The CDR3 covers 15 residues. CDR3 DNA sequence: TGTGCCAGCAGCACAGCCAAGCGGGGGGCTGATACGCAGTCTTTT. It is translated as CASSTAKRGADTQSF. The whole variable domain, filled in from reference TRBV7-2 and TRBJ2-3, reads GAGVSQSPSNKVTEKGKDVELRCDPISGHTALYWYRQSLGQGLEFLIYFQGNSAPDKSGLPSDRFSAERTGGSVSTLTIQRTQQEDSAVYLCASSTAKRGADTQSFGPGTRLTVL.

This clonotype appeared a few times. This chain uses TRBV7-9 with TRBJ2-4; D gene uncertain. This CDR3 is 15 amino acids long. Deletions cut 2 bases from V and 0 bases from J, with 8 bases between. Per the germline V gene, CDR1 is SEHNR and CDR2 is FQNEAQ (reference sequence). The chain's CDR3 is CASSLPLGAKNIQYF. Written as DNA, the CDR3 is TGTGCCAGCAGCTTACCTCTTGGAGCCAAAAACATTCAGTACTTC. Filled out from reference TRBV7-9 and TRBJ2-4, the complete variable domain reads DTGVSQNPRHKITKRGQNVTFRCDPISEHNRLYWYRQTLGQGPEFLTYFQNEAQLEKSRLLSDRFSAERPKGSFSTLEIQRTEQGDSAMYLCASSLPLGAKNIQYFGAGTRLSVL.

The sample holds a few counts of this clonotype. V and J are TRBV12-3 or TRBV12-4 and TRBJ1-4, with unresolved D. Trimming took off 6 bases at V and 0 bases at J, with 8 bases between the two ends. The CDR3 runs to 14 residues. Here the CDR3 reads CASSQRTTNEKLFF. CDR3 in DNA: TGTGCCAGCAGCCAACGAACAACTAATGAAAAACTGTTTTTT.

This sequence joins TRBV7-9 and TRBJ2-1; 9 nucleotides match TRBD2. Germline lookup yields CDR1 SEHNR and CDR2 FQNEAQ (reference sequence). The CDR3 sequence is 16 residues long. With V trimmed by 6 bases and J by 0 bases, 6 bases remained unmatched. The CDR3 DNA reads TGTGCCAGCAGACCAGCGGGGGGTTCCTCCTACAATGAGCAGTTCTTC. Encoded protein: CASRPAGGSSYNEQFF. The whole variable domain, remainder taken from reference TRBV7-9 and TRBJ2-1, is DTGVSQNPRHKITKRGQNVTFRCDPISEHNRLYWYRQTLGQGPEFLTYFQNEAQLEKSRLLSDRFSAERPKGSFSTLEIQRTEQGDSAMYLCASRPAGGSSYNEQFFGPGTRLTVL.

About this clonotype: The conserved closing phenylalanine or tryptophan is absent in this CDR3, likely reflecting a read error. J is TRBJ2-6 and V is TRBV7-2; no firm D call. CDR1 SGHTA and CDR2 FQGNSA come from the germline V gene. The CDR3 has 15 amino acids. This CDR3 reads CASSLEGSGSNVLTC. The CDR3 DNA reads as TGTGCCAGCAGCTTAGAGGGCTCTGGGTCCAACGTCCTGACTTGC.

The chain is built from TRBV7-8 and TRBJ2-7, with TRBD1 matching over 7 bases. The CDR3 is 13 amino acids. Germline V gene sequence: CDR1 SGHVS, CDR2 FQNEAQ. J lost 6 bases, V lost 2 bases, and 4 bases had no gene match. CDR3 sequence: CASSLRTGVEQYF. The CDR3 region has the DNA TGTGCCAGCAGCTTAAGAACAGGGGTCGAGCAGTACTTC.

CDR3 in amino acids: CASRPRTGGEAFF. The CDR3 bases are TGTGCCAGCAGACCCCGGACAGGGGGTGAAGCTTTCTTT. The rearrangement joins TRBV6-1 to TRBJ1-1; TRBD1 matches 10 bases. Germline lookup yields CDR1 MNHNS and CDR2 SASEGT. The CDR3 is 13 residues long. Unmatched junction bases numbered 5, after V lost 6 bases and J lost 7 bases.

V is TRBV11-2 and J is TRBJ1-1; tentatively, D is TRBD1 (5 bases). The CDR3 covers 12 residues. CDR1 and CDR2 from the germline V gene are SGHAT and FQNNGV. V lost 5 bases and J 10 bases, leaving 14 bases between the germline ends. This CDR3 reads CASSTKQAGAFF. As DNA, the CDR3 is TGTGCCAGCAGCACAAAACAGGCTGGAGCTTTCTTT.

This clonotype was recorded at least ten times. V and J are TRBV7-2 and TRBJ2-5; D is unclear. The CDR3 runs to 11 residues. V was trimmed by 5 bases and J by 5 bases, leaving 6 bases between them. CDR1 and CDR2 from the germline V gene are SGHTA and FQGNSA. The CDR3 loop is CASSARETQYF. The CDR3, as DNA: TGTGCCAGCAGCGCTAGGGAGACCCAGTACTTC.

Regarding this clonotype: Since no conserved phenylalanine or tryptophan closes the CDR3, a read error is the likely cause. The DNA is left out, because the CDR3 cannot be placed on it with certainty; the CDR3 is given as TCRdb lists it. V usage is TRBV7-6 and J usage is TRBJ2-5; the listed D gene, TRBD1, was not tested against the DNA. The CDR3 spans 13 residues, counting both ends. CDR1 and CDR2 from the germline V gene are SGHVS and FNYEAQ. The CDR3 region is CASSPPGVETQNT.

V gene TRBV7-9 combines with J gene TRBJ2-7; D is possibly TRBD2 (5 bases). Germline CDR1 SEHNR, CDR2 FQNEAQ (reference sequence). The CDR3 is 13 residues long. Trimming removed 5 bases from V and 7 bases from J, with 15 bases in between. CDR3 bases: TGTGCCAGCAGCCCGGAGAGGGAAGGGGAGCAGTACTTC. Its translation: CASSPEREGEQYF.

The chain uses TRBV5-6 and TRBJ2-3, with 8 positions matching TRBD1. The V segment lost 4 bases and the J segment 6 bases; nucleotides outside the gene matches: 7. This CDR3 is built from 14 residues. In germline, CDR1 is SGHDT, CDR2 YYEEEE. The CDR3 bases are TGTGCCAGCAGCAGGACAGGGAAAGAGGATACGCAGTATTTT. It yields the protein CASSRTGKEDTQYF.

This clonotype turned up a few times. The chain joins TRBV25-1 to TRBJ2-7; 10 bases align to TRBD1. The CDR3 has 16 residues. V lost 2 bases, J lost 2 bases, and 6 bases stayed unmatched. Germline V gives CDR1 MGHDK, CDR2 SYGVNS. The CDR3, as DNA: TGTGCCAGCAGTGAACCAACGGGGACAGGGGCCTACGAGCAGTACTTC. Translated, it gives CASSEPTGTGAYEQYF.

This clonotype was detected once. The chain links TRBV6-8 to TRBJ1-6, with 7 bases identical to TRBD1. The CDR3 has 17 residues. From germline, CDR1 is MNHGY and CDR2 SAAAGT. V gave up 0 bases and J gave up 6 bases; unmatched junction bases: 8. CDR3 residues: CASSYSPVTGTNSPLHF. The CDR3 DNA follows: TGTGCCAGCAGTTACTCCCCGGTGACAGGGACTAATTCACCCCTCCACTTT.

Comments on this clonotype: A read error may be the cause here, since a much bigger clone is one base away. V usage is TRBV7-8 and J usage is TRBJ1-5; D is ambiguous. The CDR3 contains 15 residues. Per the germline V gene, CDR1 is SGHVS and CDR2 is FQNEAQ. Between the trimmed V and J ends, which lost 3 bases and 7 bases, there was a span of 16 bases. The CDR3 spells CASSFAQEFGQPQHF. In nucleotides, the CDR3 is TGTGCCAGCAGCTTCGCTCAGGAGTTTGGGCAGCCCCAGCATTTT.

This rearrangement joins TRBV4-1 to TRBJ1-1; tentative D call: TRBD1 (6 bases). This CDR3 spans 16 amino acids. CDR1 and CDR2 (germline): MGHRA, YSYEKL. V lost 7 bases to trimming and J lost 7 bases, with 25 bases between them. CDR3 coding DNA: TGCGCCAGCACGCGAGGGGGACAACAGCTCAGCAGTGAAGCTTTCTTT. Protein product: CASTRGGQQLSSEAFF.

This clonotype was counted many times. The V gene is TRBV7-2, the J gene TRBJ1-2; no clear D gene. Per the germline V gene, CDR1 is SGHTA and CDR2 is FQGNSA. V was trimmed by 1 base and J by 1 base, leaving 10 bases between them. This CDR3 comprises 15 residues. CDR3 nucleotides: TGTGCCAGCAGCTTAGTGGAGACGAGTAACTATGGCTACACCTTC. Amino acids: CASSLVETSNYGYTF.

A note on this clonotype: The germline gene is not matched at one end of the junction; a read error may be the cause. The chain links TRBV7-9 to TRBJ1-1; D may be TRBD1 (5 bases). Germline V lookup: CDR1 SEHNR, CDR2 FQNEAQ (reference sequence). The CDR3 extends over 11 amino acids. Here the CDR3 DNA reads TGTGCCAGCAGCTTGGGGGAGACAGTTCTCTTT. Protein: CASSLGETVLF.

In this sample, this clonotype turned up a few times. The rearrangement links TRBV5-1 to TRBJ1-2; 9 bases map to TRBD1. This CDR3 has 15 amino acids. The germline V gene encodes CDR1 SGHRS and CDR2 YFSETQ. J gave up 4 bases and V 4 bases, and 8 bases lay outside the gene matches. The CDR3 region has the DNA TGCGCCAGCAGCGTTGGGGACAGGGACGCCTATGGCTACACCTTC. Translating it yields CASSVGDRDAYGYTF.

This clonotype was detected a few times. This CDR3 is CASSEELIQPQHF. For the CDR3, the DNA is TGTGCCAGCAGCGAAGAACTAATACAGCCCCAGCATTTT. The chain joins TRBV7-8 to TRBJ1-5; D is unresolved. The germline CDR1 and CDR2 sequences are SGHVS and FQNEAQ. This CDR3 spans 13 amino acids. Trimming shortened V by 5 bases and J by 7 bases, and 12 bases separated the two germline ends.

The genes are TRBV7-6 and TRBJ2-1; D is possibly TRBD1 or TRBD2 (5 bases each). The CDR3 sequence is 15 residues long. Between the trimmed V and J ends, which lost 5 bases and 6 bases, there was a span of 17 bases. Germline CDR1 reads SGHVS; CDR2 reads FNYEAQ. CDR3 DNA sequence: TGTGCCAGCAGCCCCCTCGGGGCCCTATTCAATGAGCAGTTCTTC. It translates to CASSPLGALFNEQFF.